The clone carrying this T cell receptor beta chain has just a few counts. The CDR3 covers 16 residues. The V gene's germline CDR1 is LGHDT and CDR2 YNNKEL (reference sequence). V gave up 5 bases and J gave up 5 bases; unmatched junction bases: 8. Original handling: Estimated nucleated cell counts came from reference gene primer amplification. The repertoire was sequenced with immunoSEQ multiplex PCR; TCRdb's copy has only in-frame clones and lacks some. Clonal size and the V and J genes are those of that table, whereas D and trimming came from the DNA. The profile covers 150,000 to 200,000 clones, with roughly 90% appearing a single time and around 21% taken by the ten largest. The entry originates in a study of blood T cell repertoires in COVID-19. The wider study: Sources were T cells, B-cell-depleted T cells, or PBMCs; the material itself was cDNA or gDNA.

The chain combines TRBV3-1 (or the pseudogene TRBV3-2) with TRBJ2-7; 14 nucleotides line up with TRBD2. Sample: peripheral blood. The sequence was obtained from a man between 65 and 79 years old with active or convalescent COVID-19. The CDR3 DNA reads TGTGCCAGCAGCACAGGACTAGCGGGAGGAACCAACGAGCAGTACTTC. Its protein product is CASSTGLAGGTNEQYF.